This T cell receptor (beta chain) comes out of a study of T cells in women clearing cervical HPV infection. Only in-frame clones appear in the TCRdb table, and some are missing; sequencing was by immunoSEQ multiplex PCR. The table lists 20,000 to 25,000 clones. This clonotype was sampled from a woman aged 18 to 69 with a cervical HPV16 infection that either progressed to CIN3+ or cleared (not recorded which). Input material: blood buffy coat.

The CDR3 sequence: CSAIFVGTGGRSGNTIYF. CDR3 bases read: TGCAGTGCTATATTTGTGGGGACAGGGGGCAGGTCTGGAAACACC. The chain is built from TRBV20-1 and TRBJ1-3; 12 nucleotides agree with TRBD1. The read halts 3 residues ahead of the CDR3 end, with the missing end drawn from the germline J gene. Germline CDR1 reads DFQATT; CDR2 reads SNEGSKA (reference sequence). The junction had 11 bases not matched to a gene; V was cut back by 4 bases and J by 1 base. This CDR3 is built from 18 residues.